This T cell receptor beta chain came from a study of T cell changes during pregnancy in multiple sclerosis. V shed 3 bases, J shed 1 base, and the junction held 8 bases outside the gene matches. The length of the CDR3 is 17 residues. Looked up from germline, CDR1 is MNHNS and CDR2 is SASEGT. Some clones are missing from TCRdb's copy, which holds only in-frame ones; the method was immunoSEQ multiplex PCR. This table has tens of thousands of clones, roughly 92% appearing once. This clone was detected once. Material: CD8+ T cells from peripheral blood mononuclear cells, obtained in the third trimester of pregnancy. The sequence was collected from a female donor with multiple sclerosis, enrolled in a pregnancy study. V is TRBV6-1 and J is TRBJ2-7; 11 nucleotides agree with TRBD2. CDR3 protein: CASSDTTTSGASYEQYF. CDR3 nucleotides: TGTGCCAGCAGTGATACTACGACTAGCGGGGCTTCCTACGAGCAGTACTTC.